Listed below are T cell receptor beta chains from one sample, sequenced in a study of blood T cell repertoires in COVID-19. Here immunoSEQ multiplex PCR was the method, and the copy in TCRdb shows in-frame clones only, minus some. Found here are about 53,000 clones, 80% to 90% of them singletons; the top ten hold 4%. Sequences were obtained from peripheral blood. These receptor sequences come from a man aged 45-65 years with acute or convalescent COVID-19. Each CDR3 is given with its conserved first and last residue. A D gene is named only where the DNA matches it firmly. Clone size is not always given. Where it is, it says once, few, many or a class for expanded clones.

D,size,J,V,DNA,CDR3
TRBD1,few,TRBJ1-1,TRBV7-6,TGTGCCAGCAGCTTAGCCAGGTCAACAGGGGTGAGAACTGAAGCTTTCTTT,CASSLARSTGVRTEAFF
NA,NA,TRBJ2-3,TRBV5-4,TGTGCCAGCAGCTTTGGGGGGGCCGATACGCAGTATTTT,CASSFGGADTQYF
TRBD1,NA,TRBJ1-6,TRBV28,TGTGCCAGCAGTTTGGGGACAGGAGGCAATTCACCCCTCCACTTT,CASSLGTGGNSPLHF
NA,NA,TRBJ2-7,TRBV10-1,TGCGCCAGCAGCGAGGCAGGGTCCTACGAGCAGTACTTC,CASSEAGSYEQYF
NA,NA,TRBJ2-5,TRBV2,TGTGCCAGCAGATTACTAGAGACCCAGTACTTC,CASRLLETQYF
NA,NA,TRBJ2-2,TRBV7-3,TGTGCCAGCAGCTTGGAGACCGGGGAGCTGTTTTTT,CASSLETGELFF
TRBD1,NA,TRBJ1-6,TRBV6-1,TGTGCCAGCAGTGAGAGGACAGGGACAAATAATTCACCCCTCCACTTT,CASSERTGTNNSPLHF
TRBD2,NA,TRBJ2-3,TRBV2,TGTGCCAGTGCCGGGACTAGCGGTGATACGCAGTATTTT,CASAGTSGDTQYF
NA,NA,TRBJ2-7,TRBV11-2,TGTGCCAGCGGTGTGGAGCGGAGCTCCTACGAGCAGTACTTC,CASGVERSSYEQYF
TRBD1,few,TRBJ2-7,TRBV10-2,TGCGCCAGCAACGACAGGGGGCGCGAGCAGTACTTC,CASNDRGREQYF
NA,NA,TRBJ2-2,TRBV14,TGTGCCAGCAGCCAAGTTCAGGGCGGGGAGCTGTTTTTT,CASSQVQGGELFF
TRBD1,NA,TRBJ1-6,TRBV7-9,TGTGCCAGCAGGGGACGACAGGGGGCTCTCTATAATTCACCCCTCCACTTT,CASRGRQGALYNSPLHF
TRBD1,NA,TRBJ1-1,TRBV19,TGTGCCAGTAAGAGATGGGACAGGGAAAACACTGAAGCTTTCTTT,CASKRWDRENTEAFF
NA,NA,TRBJ1-1,TRBV18,TGTGCCAGCTCATCAAGGACTCTTAGAGACACTGAAGCTTTCTTT,CASSSRTLRDTEAFF
TRBD2,NA,TRBJ2-1,TRBV7-2,TGTGCCAGCAGCTTAGGACTAGCGCCAACCTACAATGAGCAGTTCTTC,CASSLGLAPTYNEQFF
TRBD1,NA,TRBJ1-3,TRBV5-4,TGTGCCAGCAGCCCGGACAGGGGACGCTCTGGAAACACCATATATTTT,CASSPDRGRSGNTIYF
TRBD1,once,TRBJ1-6,TRBV6-5,TGTGCCAGCAGACAGGGGAATTCACCCCTCCACTTT,CASRQGNSPLHF
NA,NA,TRBJ2-2,TRBV6-5,TGTGCCAGCAGTTACTCGTCGAATAGCGGGGAGCTGTTTTTT,CASSYSSNSGELFF
TRBD1,NA,TRBJ1-6,TRBV5-1,TGCGCCAGCAGTCCGGACAGGGAGCGTTCACCCCTCCACTTT,CASSPDRERSPLHF
TRBD2,NA,TRBJ2-7,TRBV7-9,TGTGCCAGCAGCTTAGGGGCTAGCGGGGCCTACGAGCAGTACTTC,CASSLGASGAYEQYF
NA,NA,TRBJ2-3,TRBV18,TGTGCCAGCTCACCAAGGCCCGGGTATGCAGATACGCAGTATTTT,CASSPRPGYADTQYF
NA,NA,TRBJ2-7,TRBV7-9,TGTGCCAGCAGCTTAGCGGGAGCTGACGAGCAGTACTTC,CASSLAGADEQYF
TRBD1,NA,TRBJ2-3,TRBV4-1,TGCGCCAGCAGCCAAGAAGGACAGGGCCTCGACACAGATACGCAGTATTTT,CASSQEGQGLDTDTQYF
TRBD2,NA,TRBJ2-1,TRBV11-3,TGTGCCAGCAGCTTAGTGCGGGAGAGCTCCTACAATGAGCAGTTCTTC,CASSLVRESSYNEQFF
NA,NA,TRBJ2-7,TRBV2,TGTGCCAGCAGTGTAACAGGTTACGAGCAGTACTTC,CASSVTGYEQYF
NA,NA,TRBJ1-5,TRBV6-6,TGTGCCAGCAGTTACAACGGACTGAGCAATCAGCCCCAGCATTTT,CASSYNGLSNQPQHF
TRBD1,NA,TRBJ1-5,TRBV30,TGTGCCTGGAGTGAGGGGGCTTGGGGTCAGCCCCAGCATTTT,CAWSEGAWGQPQHF
TRBD2,NA,TRBJ2-7,TRBV5-4,TGTGCCAGCAGCCCCCTAGCGGGGTCCTACGAGCAGTACTTC,CASSPLAGSYEQYF
TRBD1,NA,TRBJ2-7,TRBV2,TGTGCCAGCACCGCCAACCGGGACAGGGGCCACGAGCAGTACTTC,CASTANRDRGHEQYF
NA,NA,TRBJ1-4,TRBV6-4,TGTGCCAGCAGTGACTCAATTAGCGGAAAACTGTTTTTT,CASSDSISGKLFF
TRBD1,NA,TRBJ2-3,TRBV7-9,TGTGCCAGCAGCTTACCAGACAGGGGAAGCACAGATACGCAGTATTTT,CASSLPDRGSTDTQYF
TRBD1,NA,TRBJ2-7,TRBV7-3,TGTGCCAGCAGCGCAACATTTACAGGGGTTGACGAGCAGTACTTC,CASSATFTGVDEQYF
TRBD2,NA,TRBJ2-1,TRBV3-1/TRBV3-2,TGTGCCAGCAGCCAAGAGGGCGGGAGGAGCTCCTACAATGAGCAGTTCTTC,CASSQEGGRSSYNEQFF
TRBD2,NA,TRBJ2-3,TRBV19,TGTGCCAGTAGTATCAGACGGGGGGGCACAGATACGCAGTATTTT,CASSIRRGGTDTQYF
NA,medium-sized,TRBJ2-2,TRBV19,TGTGCCAGTAGTATGCTAGCGAGTACCCGGGAGCTGTTTTTT,CASSMLASTRELFF
TRBD2,few,TRBJ2-3,TRBV6-5,TGTGCCAGCAGTTATGGGACTAGCGGGAGAACAGATACGCAGTATTTT,CASSYGTSGRTDTQYF
NA,NA,TRBJ1-1,TRBV28,TGTGCCAGCAGTCTAAACCTTGAAGCTTTCTTT,CASSLNLEAFF